This T cell receptor beta chain was captured in a study of PD-1 blockade in classical Hodgkin lymphoma. Study context: A 3 mg/kg intravenous dose of nivolumab was received by patients every 2 weeks. General study points: At baseline, newly diagnosed patients reportedly showed less TCR diversity than healthy donors.

Produced via immunoSEQ multiplex PCR; TCRdb's table is partial and in-frame only. The profile shows about 13,000 clones, about 81% of them singletons. All trial patients relapsed after autologous stem cell transplantation. V lost 5 bases and J 5 bases, leaving 9 bases between the germline ends. Germline CDR1 is MNHEY and CDR2 is SVGAGI. The length of the CDR3 is 13 residues. A word on this clone: Its antigen is as yet unknown.

The chain is built from TRBV6-5 and TRBJ2-2, with D unclear. This sample comprised peripheral blood mononuclear cells (PBMCs), obtained at baseline. The sequence came from a human donor with classical Hodgkin lymphoma. CDR3 bases: TGTGCCAGCAGTAACCCTAGGACCGGGGAGCTGTTTTTT. This codes for CASSNPRTGELFF.